The source of this TCR beta chain is a study of Graves' ophthalmopathy and Graves' hyperthyroidism. With 6 bases removed from V and 0 bases from J, the gap between germline ends came to 11 bases. This CDR3 is 14 amino acids long. This clonotype occurred many times. The study recruited hyperthyroidism patients aged 18 to 65 who were newly diagnosed, under 2 months' duration. The diagnosis combined clinical symptoms, thyroxine, TRAb, thyroid ultrasound and orbital computed tomography scans. RNA transcripts were the template, and TCR beta CDR3 regions were amplified from them. RT-PCR in the first round used HTBI primers; a second-round multiplex PCR followed. TCRdb processed the multiplex PCR reads anew with MiXCR; each CDR3 protein has one entry. This table has approximately 540,000 distinct CDR3 sequences, 35% to 40% appearing once.

This TCR was recovered from an adult man with Graves' hyperthyroidism. J is TRBJ1-1 and V is TRBV12-3 or TRBV12-4; maybe TRBD1 (6 bases). The sample consisted of peripheral blood or thyroid tissue (not recorded which). CDR3 region: CASSPGTLNTEAFF. CDR3 nucleotide sequence: TGTGCCAGCAGCCCCGGGACATTGAACACTGAAGCTTTCTTT.